The sequence of this TCR beta chain was determined in a study of metastatic and nonmetastatic thyroid tumors. Treatment of any kind had been given to no patient before thyroid surgery. In the original processing: A classifier for distant metastasis in papillary thyroid cancer was constructed using CDR3 differences observed across clinicopathological groups. Via MiXCR, TCRdb re-called the PCR reads. For this entry, the V and J calls and clone size follow TCRdb and not the study's own pipeline. The data contain about 2,100 clones, approximately 40% of them singletons. This clone was recorded many times. The CDR3 is made up of 13 amino acids. Losses at the gene ends were 5 bases for V and 6 bases for J; bases not matched to a gene: 5. Germline V gene data show CDR1 as DFQATT and CDR2 as SNEGSKA (reference sequence).

This TCR derives from a female donor with papillary thyroid cancer or a benign thyroid nodule (not recorded which). Some clones in this sample may be carry-over from other donors' samples. Sequencing used adjacent normal tissue. This chain links TRBV20-1 with TRBJ2-7, with 12 bases fitting TRBD2. The CDR3 spells CSADMTSGSEQYF. The CDR3 region has the DNA TGCAGTGCTGACATGACTAGCGGGAGCGAGCAGTACTTC.